These 2 T cell receptor beta chains came from one sample sequenced in a study of radiotherapy plus CTLA-4 blockade in lung cancer. TCRdb's table, derived via immunoSEQ multiplex PCR, lists solely in-frame clones and lacks some. The top ten hold about 4% of the sample, which has some 70,000 clones, around four fifths seen once. Sequencing was performed on peripheral blood, taken from a patient treated with radiotherapy plus ipilimumab. These receptor sequences come from a human donor with non-small cell lung cancer who had a partial response to radiotherapy plus ipilimumab.

A few counts support this clone. The gene calls are TRBV11-3 and TRBJ2-7; TRBD1 is a possible D gene (5 bases). This CDR3 has 14 residues. Trimming removed 5 bases from V and 6 bases from J, with 17 bases in between. Per germline, CDR1 SGHNT and CDR2 YENEEA. CDR3 region: CASSAARGSSEQYF. Written as DNA, the CDR3 is TGTGCCAGCAGCGCCGCAAGGGGAAGTAGCGAGCAGTACTTC.

This chain links TRBV10-3 with TRBJ2-3; TRBD2 matches at 7 bases. The CDR3 is made up of 14 amino acids. J gave up 2 bases and V 2 bases, and 1 base lay outside the gene matches. The V gene's germline CDR1 is ENHRY and CDR2 SYGVKD. The CDR3 DNA reads as TGTGCCATCAGTGAGGGGAGGGTCACAGATACGCAGTATTTT. Amino acid sequence: CAISEGRVTDTQYF.